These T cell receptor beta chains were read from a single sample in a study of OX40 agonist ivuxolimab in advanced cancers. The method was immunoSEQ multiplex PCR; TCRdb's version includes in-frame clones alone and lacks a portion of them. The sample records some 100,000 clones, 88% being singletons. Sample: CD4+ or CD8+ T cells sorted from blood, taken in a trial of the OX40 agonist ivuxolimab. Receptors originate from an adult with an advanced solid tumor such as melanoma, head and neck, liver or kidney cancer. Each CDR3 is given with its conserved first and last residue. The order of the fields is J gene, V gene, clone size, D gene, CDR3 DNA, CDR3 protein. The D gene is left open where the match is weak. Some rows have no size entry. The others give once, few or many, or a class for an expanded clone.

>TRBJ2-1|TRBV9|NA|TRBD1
TGTGTCAGCAGCCCGGGACAGAGAGACAATGAGCAGTTCTTC
CVSSPGQRDNEQFF
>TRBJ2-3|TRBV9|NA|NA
TGTGCCAGCAGCGCGTCTAGCACAGATACGCAGTATTTT
CASSASSTDTQYF
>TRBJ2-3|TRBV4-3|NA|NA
TGCGCCAGCAGCCCTGAAGCGAGACCAGATACGCAGTATTTT
CASSPEARPDTQYF
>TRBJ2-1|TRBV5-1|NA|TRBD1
TGCGCCAGCAGCTTGATTCAGCAGGGGGCGACTGAGCAGTTCTTC
CASSLIQQGATEQFF
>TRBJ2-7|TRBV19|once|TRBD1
TGTGCCAGTAGTAGGACAGGGGACCGGTACGAGCAGTACTTC
CASSRTGDRYEQYF
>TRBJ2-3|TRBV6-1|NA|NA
TGTGCCAGCAGTTTACAAGACCCTAGCACAGATACGCAGTATTTT
CASSLQDPSTDTQYF
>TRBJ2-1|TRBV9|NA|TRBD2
TGTGCCAGCAGCGTTAGGGGACTATACTACAATGAGCAGTTCTTC
CASSVRGLYYNEQFF
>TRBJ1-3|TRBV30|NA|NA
TGTGCCTGGAGTGTACAAGGGGTTGGCGACACCATATATTTT
CAWSVQGVGDTIYF
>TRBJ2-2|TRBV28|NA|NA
TGTGCCAGCAGATCAGGGGAATGGGTAACCGGGGAGCTGTTTTTT
CASRSGEWVTGELFF
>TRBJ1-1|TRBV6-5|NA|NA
TGTGCCAGCAGTTACTCCAGGGAAACTTTCTTT
CASSYSRETFF
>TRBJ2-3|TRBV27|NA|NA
TGTGCCAGCAGTTTATCGCCTAGCTCCACAGATACGCAGTATTTT
CASSLSPSSTDTQYF
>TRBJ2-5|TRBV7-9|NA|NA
TGTGCCAGCAGCTGGAACTTTCAAGAGACCCAGTACTTC
CASSWNFQETQYF
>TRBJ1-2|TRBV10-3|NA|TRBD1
TGTGCCATCAGTGATGGGACAGGACCGTATGGCTACACCTTC
CAISDGTGPYGYTF
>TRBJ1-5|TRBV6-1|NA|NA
TGTGCCAGCAGTGTTGGACAGAGTAATCAGCCCCAGCATTTT
CASSVGQSNQPQHF
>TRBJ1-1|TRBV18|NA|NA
TGTGCCAGCTCACCACCGCCGGTGACTGAAGCTTTCTTT
CASSPPPVTEAFF
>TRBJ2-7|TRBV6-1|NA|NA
TGTGCCAGCAGTCAACCGGGACTCTCCCCCGAGCAGTACTTC
CASSQPGLSPEQYF
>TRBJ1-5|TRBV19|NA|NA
TGTGCCAGTAGTGACAGATACAATCAGCCCCAGCATTTT
CASSDRYNQPQHF
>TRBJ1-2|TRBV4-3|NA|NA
TGCGCCAGCAGCCAAGCAGGACAGCCTAGGGTCGGTGGCTACACCTTC
CASSQAGQPRVGGYTF
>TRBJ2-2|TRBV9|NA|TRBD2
TGTGCCAGCAGCGCCGGGACTAGCGGGAGGCGGAACACCGGGGAGCTGTTTTTT
CASSAGTSGRRNTGELFF
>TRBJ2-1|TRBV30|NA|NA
TGTGCCTGGAGTGAGGGGAGCTCCTACAATGAGCAGTTCTTC
CAWSEGSSYNEQFF
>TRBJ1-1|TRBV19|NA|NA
TGTGCCAGTACCCCGACACTGAACACTGAAGCTTTCTTT
CASTPTLNTEAFF
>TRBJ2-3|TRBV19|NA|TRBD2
TGTGCCAGTAAGGAGAGTAGCGGGGGCCTCTCGCAGTATTTT
CASKESSGGLSQYF
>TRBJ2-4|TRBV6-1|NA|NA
TGTGCCAGCAGTGCCCCCAGGGGAGGCTCGGGAGTTGGCAAAAACATTCAGTACTTC
CASSAPRGGSGVGKNIQYF
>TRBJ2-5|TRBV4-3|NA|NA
TGCGCCAGCAGCCCCGCTGGAGGGCGCGGTATATTCGGAGAGACCCAGTACTTC
CASSPAGGRGIFGETQYF
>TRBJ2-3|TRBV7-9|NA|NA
TGTGCCAGCAGCTTATCAGGGAGCACAGATACGCAGTATTTT
CASSLSGSTDTQYF
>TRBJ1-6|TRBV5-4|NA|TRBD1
TGTGCCAGCAGCCTTACCGGGACAGGGGGCTATAATTCACCCCTCCACTTT
CASSLTGTGGYNSPLHF
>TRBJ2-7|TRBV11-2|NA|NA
TGTGCCAGCAGCCCCGTCGCCTCCTACGAGCAGTACTTC
CASSPVASYEQYF
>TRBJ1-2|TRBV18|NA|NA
TGTGCCAGCTCACCATCCCGAGGGCCTGAAGGCTACACCTTC
CASSPSRGPEGYTF
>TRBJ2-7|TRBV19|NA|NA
TGTGCCAGACATAGCGACTCCTACGAGCAGTACTTC
CARHSDSYEQYF
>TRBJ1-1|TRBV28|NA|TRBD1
TGTGCCAGCAGTTCCTGGTACAGGGGGCGGCCAGACGAAGCTTTCTTT
CASSSWYRGRPDEAFF
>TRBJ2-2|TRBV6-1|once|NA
TGTGCCAGCAGCCACCAGACAGCGAACACCGGGGAGCTGTTTTTT
CASSHQTANTGELFF
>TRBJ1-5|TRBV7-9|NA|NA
TGTGCCAGCAGCCCCCGGGACACCTATCAGCCCCAGCATTTT
CASSPRDTYQPQHF
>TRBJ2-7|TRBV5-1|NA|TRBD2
TGCGCCAGCAGCTTGGAGGCCAGCGGGAGTTGGGACGAGCAGTACTTC
CASSLEASGSWDEQYF
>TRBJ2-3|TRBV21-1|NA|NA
TGTGCCAGCAGCAAAGCGCAGGGGCTCTGCACAGATACGCAGTATTTT
CASSKAQGLCTDTQYF
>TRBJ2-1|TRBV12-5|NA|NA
TGTGCTAGTGGTAGAAACGGTGAGCAGTTCTTC
CASGRNGEQFF
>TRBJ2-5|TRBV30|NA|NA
TGTGCCTGGAGTGTAAGTCCGCTCCAAGAGACCCAGTACTTC
CAWSVSPLQETQYF
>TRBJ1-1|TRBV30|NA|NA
TGTGCCTGGAGTAGGAGGGGGAGGACTGAAGCTTTCTTT
CAWSRRGRTEAFF
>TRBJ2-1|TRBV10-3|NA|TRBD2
TGTGCCATCAGCCAGCGGGAGGGTGGCAATGAGCAGTTCTTC
CAISQREGGNEQFF
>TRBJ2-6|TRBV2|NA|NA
TGTGCCAGCAAACAGGGCCCAATCTCTGGGGCCAACGTCCTGACTTTC
CASKQGPISGANVLTF
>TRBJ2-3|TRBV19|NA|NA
TGTGCCAGTAGTATCGACGTGGGGCAGACAGCAGATACGCAGTATTTT
CASSIDVGQTADTQYF
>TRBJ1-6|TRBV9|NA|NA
TGTGCCAGCAGCGTAGACGGACAGAATTCACCCCTCCACTTT
CASSVDGQNSPLHF
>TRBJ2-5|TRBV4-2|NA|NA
TGTGCCAGCAGCCAAGACCAGGACAGGACCCAGTACTTC
CASSQDQDRTQYF
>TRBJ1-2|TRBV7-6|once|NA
TGTGCCAGCAGCCCCGCGACAGACTATAAGGATGGCTACACCTTC
CASSPATDYKDGYTF
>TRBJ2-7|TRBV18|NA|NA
TGTGCCAGCTCACCACAGGGGTCCTCCTACGAGCAGTACTTC
CASSPQGSSYEQYF
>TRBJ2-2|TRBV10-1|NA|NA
TGCGCCAGCAGTGAGCGAGTAAACACCGGGGAGCTGTTTTTT
CASSERVNTGELFF
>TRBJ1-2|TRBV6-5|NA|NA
TGTGCCAGCAGTCCCTGGTTGTATGGCTACACCTTC
CASSPWLYGYTF
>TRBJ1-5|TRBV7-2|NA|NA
TGTGCCAGCAGCTCGGATAGGAGGCAGCCCCAGCATTTT
CASSSDRRQPQHF
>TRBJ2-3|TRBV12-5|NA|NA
TGTGCTAGTGGTTTGGGGCGGGCGCAGTATTTT
CASGLGRAQYF